The text below deals with one T cell receptor beta chain. Investigators isolated RNA and reverse transcribed it into cDNA to act as the sequencing template. Sequenced by immunoSEQ multiplex PCR; TCRdb stores in-frame clones only, minus some. The sample records about 200,000 clones, 64% being singletons. Treatment indicated: oral pan-JAK inhibitor, 5-10 mg twice daily. This sample was included in a study of CD8+ T cells in alopecia areata. Overall study context: A 6-month off-drug phase came after tofacitinib, which had lasted 6 to 18 months.

This CDR3 has 11 residues. The V and J ends lost 0 bases and 10 bases respectively, with 9 bases between them. Germline loops: CDR1 GTSNPN, CDR2 SVGIG (reference sequence). The source was CD4+ T cells sorted from blood, collected at week 4, from a patient treated with tofacitinib. This rearrangement joins TRBV30 to TRBJ1-1; D may be TRBD1 (5 bases). This TCR derives from a human donor with alopecia areata. The DNA for the CDR3 is TGTGCCTGGAGTGTATCTACAGGAGCTTTCTTT. Translated, it gives CAWSVSTGAFF.